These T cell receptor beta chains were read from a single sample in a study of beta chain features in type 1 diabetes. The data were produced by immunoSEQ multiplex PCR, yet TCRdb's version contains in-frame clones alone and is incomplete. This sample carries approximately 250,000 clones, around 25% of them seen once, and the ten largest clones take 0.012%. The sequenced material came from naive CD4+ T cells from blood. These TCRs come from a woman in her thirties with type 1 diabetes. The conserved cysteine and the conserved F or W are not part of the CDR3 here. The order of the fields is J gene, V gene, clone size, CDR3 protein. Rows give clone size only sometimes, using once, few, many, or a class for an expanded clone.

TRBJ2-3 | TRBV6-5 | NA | ASKGLDTQY
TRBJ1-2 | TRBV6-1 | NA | ASSEGEGFYGYT
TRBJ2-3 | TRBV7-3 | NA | ASSPEARVVGGNTQY
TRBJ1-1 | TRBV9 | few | ASSAPRDRGEAF
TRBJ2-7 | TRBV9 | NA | ASSGGLHPNEQY
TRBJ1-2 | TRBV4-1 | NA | ASSQDNRDRGGYT
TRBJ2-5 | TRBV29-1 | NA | SVLQGTKETQY
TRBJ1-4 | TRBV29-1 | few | SVVTGGYEKLF
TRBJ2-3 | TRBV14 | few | ASSQNAGVTDTQY
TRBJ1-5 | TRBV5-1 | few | ASSSGQGSQPQH
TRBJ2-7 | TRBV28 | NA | ASSPRTGWGYEQY
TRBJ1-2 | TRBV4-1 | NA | ASSQVSGANYGYT
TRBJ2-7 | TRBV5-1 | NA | ASSLDRPYEQY
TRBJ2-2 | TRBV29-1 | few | SVAGGGSQVSNTGELF
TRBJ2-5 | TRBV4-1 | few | ASSQEATQRTQY
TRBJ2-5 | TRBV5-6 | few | ASSLVSSLETQY